Sequencing of this T cell receptor beta chain was carried out in a study of regulatory T cells in long-lasting Graves disease. Arm-PCR of CDR3 regions and iRepertoire HTBI primers were the basis on which TCR beta libraries were built. TCRdb passed the multiplex PCR reads through MiXCR, listing each CDR3 protein once. Of hundreds of thousands of distinct CDR3 sequences detected, 16% appear once; the ten largest clones hold just under 30%. Time point denoted: newly diagnosed GD, antithyroid drugs for less than 3 months. RNA isolated from PBMCs was used to make the TCR library. This clonotype has only a few counts. This may stem from a read error, because a much larger clone lies one nucleotide away. This CDR3 has 16 residues. This sample also appeared in a second study, on T cells in Graves' hyperthyroidism and ophthalmopathy. That report notes: First-round RT-PCR with HTBI primers amplified the TCR CDR3 region. The majority of expanded thyroid clonotypes above 0.001 also appeared in blood.

Sequencing was performed on peripheral blood mononuclear cells (PBMCs), taken at new diagnosis, from a patient treated with antithyroid drugs. The TCR sequence derives from a man aged 35-49 years with Graves disease. V usage is TRBV12-3 or TRBV12-4 and J usage is TRBJ1-6, with 8 bases identical to TRBD1. The CDR3 DNA reads TGTGCCGGCAGTCGAACCGGGACAGGAAATAATTCACCCCTCCACTTT. This sequence encodes CAGSRTGTGNNSPLHF.